The 18 T cell receptor beta chains below come from one sample, sequenced in a study of cytomegalovirus exposure and HLA in healthy donors. Only in-frame clones appear in the TCRdb table, and some are missing; sequencing was by immunoSEQ multiplex PCR. The data show about 150,000 clones, with 85% to 90% seen just once and approximately 2.2% held by the top ten. The specimen was PBMCs. Receptor source: a human donor in good health.

In DNA, the CDR3 is TGTGCCAGCAGCGCTCCCGCCGCCCCAGACTATGGCTACACCTTC. The encoded protein is CASSAPAAPDYGYTF. This chain uses TRBV9 with TRBJ1-2, with unresolved D. The V gene lost 3 bases and the J gene lost 3 bases, with 15 bases spanning the gap. Germline-derived CDR1 and CDR2 are SGDLS and YYNGEE. The CDR3 length is 15 residues. The full variable domain, its missing parts supplied by reference TRBV9 and TRBJ1-2, is DSGVTQTPKHLITATGQRVTLRCSPRSGDLSVYWYQQSLDQGLQFLIQYYNGEERAKGNILERFSAQQFPDLHSELNLSSLELGDSALYFCASSAPAAPDYGYTFGSGTRLTVV.

The chain combines TRBV6-1 with TRBJ1-2; 7 bases are shared with TRBD1. With V trimmed by 6 bases and J by 4 bases, 5 bases remained unmatched. This CDR3 is built from 13 residues. Germline values: CDR1 MNHNS, CDR2 SASEGT. The CDR3 reads CASSYGQVYGYTF. The DNA of the CDR3 is TGTGCCAGCAGCTACGGACAGGTCTATGGCTACACCTTC.

The rearrangement uses TRBV18 and TRBJ1-1; 10 bases agree with TRBD1. Trimming at V came to 1 base and at J to 3 bases, leaving 11 bases not matched to a gene. Germline CDR1 and CDR2: KGHSH and LQKENI. CDR3 size: 18 residues. CDR3 residues: CASSPHMHGTGDDTEAFF. DNA of the CDR3: TGTGCCAGCTCACCACATATGCACGGGACAGGGGATGACACTGAAGCTTTCTTT.

The chain uses TRBV12-2 and TRBJ1-5; TRBD1 is the table's D call and was not checked against the DNA. TRBV12-2 is a pseudogene. The CDR3 spans 16 residues. In DNA form, the CDR3 reads TGTGCAAGTCGCATCGACAGGGCCCTAAGCAATCAGCCCCAGCATTTT. Its protein is CASRIDRALSNQPQHF.

The chain combines TRBV13 with TRBJ1-1; 8 bases agree with TRBD1. The J segment lost 5 bases and the V segment lost 2 bases, leaving 13 bases of the junction unmatched. Germline V gene data show CDR1 as PRHDT and CDR2 as FYEKMQ (reference sequence). This CDR3 is built from 17 residues. Here the CDR3 reads CASSLNRAQGARTEAFF. The CDR3 DNA is TGTGCCAGCAGCTTAAATCGTGCGCAGGGGGCAAGGACTGAAGCTTTCTTT.

V usage is TRBV7-9 and J usage is TRBJ2-1, with D unclear. V lost 2 bases, J lost 8 bases, and 7 bases lay in between. Germline-derived CDR1 and CDR2 are SEHNR and FQNEAQ (reference sequence). The CDR3 sequence is 12 residues long. Here the CDR3 DNA reads TGTGCCAGCAGCTTATTGGGCCATGAGCAGTTCTTC. Residues: CASSLLGHEQFF.

The CDR3 DNA follows: TGTGCCAGCAGTATACTAGCGGGAGGCACAGATACGCAGTATTTT. Translating gives CASSILAGGTDTQYF. The chain uses TRBV2 and TRBJ2-3; 11 positions agree with TRBD2. The CDR3 length is 15 residues. V gave up 5 bases and J gave up 1 base; unmatched junction bases: 2. Germline loops: CDR1 SNHLY, CDR2 FYNNEI.

This chain connects TRBV7-9 to TRBJ1-1; 7 positions agree with TRBD1. V gave up 5 bases and J gave up 2 bases; unmatched junction bases: 8. CDR3 length: 15 residues. In germline, CDR1 is SEHNR, CDR2 FQNEAQ (reference sequence). The CDR3 loop reads CASSPAQGVNTEAFF. CDR3 coding DNA: TGTGCCAGCAGCCCCGCGCAGGGGGTTAACACTGAAGCTTTCTTT.

This clone occurred a few times. This chain joins TRBV28 and TRBJ1-5, with D unresolved. CDR3 size: 12 residues. CDR1 and CDR2 (germline): MDHEN, SYDVKM. Trimming shortened V by 4 bases and J by 5 bases, and 6 bases separated the two germline ends. In DNA, the CDR3 is TGTGCCAGCAGTTATCCTGATCAGCCCCAGCATTTT. Protein: CASSYPDQPQHF.

The rearrangement joins TRBV11-2 to TRBJ2-1; 10 bases align to TRBD1. The CDR3 covers 15 residues. CDR1 and CDR2 (germline): SGHAT, FQNNGV. With 5 bases clipped from V and 7 bases from J, the junction kept 8 bases outside the gene matches. The DNA of the CDR3 is TGTGCCAGCAGCCCTGACAGGGGGCGAAGGAATGAGCAGTTCTTC. Translating gives CASSPDRGRRNEQFF.

This clone occurred a few times. The CDR3 DNA is TGTGCCAGCAGCGCTGGTAACAGGGGTCCTGAAGCTTTCTTT. Translation gives CASSAGNRGPEAFF. The chain has TRBV9 and TRBJ1-1; 7 bases are shared with TRBD1. The V segment lost 3 bases and the J segment 6 bases; nucleotides outside the gene matches: 8. The CDR3 is 14 residues long. CDR1 and CDR2 from the germline V gene are SGDLS and YYNGEE.

CDR3 protein: CASSPPDRGQGYGYTF. The DNA for the CDR3 is TGTGCCAGCTCACCACCCGACAGGGGGCAGGGCTATGGCTACACCTTC. J is TRBJ1-2 and V is TRBV18; TRBD1 matches at 10 bases. The trim removed 0 bases at V and 4 bases at J, leaving 5 bases unmatched. This CDR3 is built from 16 residues. Germline V gives CDR1 KGHSH, CDR2 LQKENI. Full variable domain (rest looked up from reference TRBV18 and TRBJ1-2): NAGVMQNPRHLVRRRGQEARLRCSPMKGHSHVYWYRQLPEEGLKFMVYLQKENIIDESGMPKERFSAEFPKEGPSILRIQQVVRGDSAAYFCASSPPDRGQGYGYTFGSGTRLTVV.

J is TRBJ2-5 and V is TRBV5-1, with TRBD2 matching over 8 bases. This CDR3 is built from 15 residues. The ends lost 1 base at V and 5 bases at J; junction bases unmatched: 7. The germline gives CDR1 SGHRS, CDR2 YFSETQ. The CDR3 reads CASSLSLAGSETQYF. The CDR3 DNA sequence: TGCGCCAGCAGCTTGTCATTAGCGGGGAGTGAGACCCAGTACTTC.

This clone came up a few times. This chain joins TRBV5-4 and TRBJ2-7, with D perhaps matching TRBD2 (6 bases). This CDR3 is built from 13 residues. The V gene's germline CDR1 is SGHNT and CDR2 YYREEE (reference sequence). V was cut by 4 bases and J by 7 bases, with 15 bases left in between. In nucleotides, the CDR3 is TGTGCCAGCAGCCAGGGACTGGGTTGGGAGCAGTACTTC. It yields the protein CASSQGLGWEQYF. The full variable domain, in which reference TRBV5-4 and TRBJ2-7 provide the parts outside the CDR3, is ETGVTQSPTHLIKTRGQQVTLRCSSQSGHNTVSWYQQALGQGPQFIFQYYREEENGRGNFPPRFSGLQFPNYSSELNVNALELDDSALYLCASSQGLGWEQYFGPGTRLTVT.

Points on this clone: Relative to the germline gene, one junction end is altered; a read error may explain this. The CDR3 region has the DNA TGCGCCAGCAGCCTAGGGGGGGGTCCTAAGGAAAAACTGTTTTTT. This codes for CASSLGGGPKEKLFF. This chain connects TRBV5-1 to TRBJ1-4; possible D gene TRBD1, 6 bases. Germline V gene data show CDR1 as SGHRS and CDR2 as YFSETQ. This CDR3 spans 15 amino acids.

This sequence joins TRBV7-2 and TRBJ2-1; D is undetermined. V lost 10 bases and J lost 6, with 19 bases in between. CDR3 length: 14 residues. Germline CDR1 is SGHTA and CDR2 is FQGNSA. The CDR3 coding sequence is TGTGCCACCCGGTTGGCAGACATAGGCAATGAGCAGTTCTTC. Its translation: CATRLADIGNEQFF. The variable domain in full, with the rest retrieved from reference TRBV7-2 and TRBJ2-1, is GAGVSQSPSNKVTEKGKDVELRCDPISGHTALYWYRQSLGQGLEFLIYFQGNSAPDKSGLPSDRFSAERTGGSVSTLTIQRTQQEDSAVYLCATRLADIGNEQFFGPGTRLTVL.

This chain uses TRBV19 with TRBJ2-2, with 10 bases fitting TRBD1. Germline lookup yields CDR1 LNHDA and CDR2 SQIVND (reference sequence). This CDR3 spans 14 amino acids. The V and J ends lost 9 bases and 4 bases, in that order; junction bases with no gene match: 5. The CDR3 DNA reads TGTGCCAGCCACAGGACAGGGGGCACCGGGGAGCTGTTTTTT. This gives the protein CASHRTGGTGELFF.

This clone occurred once. This rearrangement joins TRBV29-1 to TRBJ2-3; a weak D match, TRBD2 (5 bases). Trimming removed 7 bases from V and 2 bases from J, with 13 bases in between. Germline CDR1 and CDR2: SQVTM and ANQGSEA. This CDR3 has 13 amino acids. The CDR3 loop reads CSAEGTSTDTQYF. CDR3 DNA sequence: TGCAGCGCAGAGGGTACCTCCACAGATACGCAGTATTTT.